A single sample is the source of the 20 T cell receptor beta chains below, sequenced in a study of blood T cells in healthy people across ages. Alongside a J-beta primer mix, a sample-barcoded 5' primer served in a second PCR lasting about 7 to 12 cycles. One entry per CDR3 protein, called by TCRdb with MiXCR from the 5' RACE reads. Among more than 550,000 distinct CDR3 sequences listed, 22% were seen once. Sequences were obtained from blood. The origin of the receptors is a man between 65 and 85 years old in good health.

The chain has TRBV20-1 and TRBJ2-1, with 10 positions matching TRBD2. With 4 bases clipped from V and 6 bases from J, the junction kept 6 bases outside the gene matches. This CDR3 has 14 amino acids. Germline CDR1 is DFQATT and CDR2 is SNEGSKA (reference sequence). The CDR3 protein is CSANPSGSVNEQFF. The CDR3 nucleotides read TGCAGTGCTAACCCTAGCGGGAGTGTCAATGAGCAGTTCTTC.

Regarding this clonotype: A read error may produce the germline difference seen at one junction end. CDR3 nucleotide sequence: TGCAGCGCTGAAGATCCGTTAGCGGGCCCCGAAGAGACCCAGTACTTC. Protein sequence: CSAEDPLAGPEETQYF. This chain uses TRBV29-1 with TRBJ2-5, with 7 bases aligning to TRBD2. The CDR3 sequence is 16 residues long. Germline V gene lookup returns CDR1 SQVTM and CDR2 ANQGSEA.

This clonotype was seen only once. V usage is TRBV2 and J usage is TRBJ1-1; D gene uncertain. V was pared by 6 bases and J by 2 bases, with 16 bases between. Germline CDR1 SNHLY, CDR2 FYNNEI. CDR3 length: 15 residues. The CDR3 reads CASSRRTAENTEAFF. For the CDR3, the DNA is TGTGCCAGCAGCCGACGGACGGCAGAAAACACTGAAGCTTTCTTT.

The V call is TRBV6-5, the J call TRBJ2-1; tentative D call: TRBD2 (5 bases). Trimming shortened V by 4 bases and J by 1 base, and 14 bases separated the two germline ends. Germline V gene data show CDR1 as MNHEY and CDR2 as SVGAGI. This CDR3 contains 16 residues. CDR3 residues: CASSLSGDLSYNEQFF. CDR3 bases: TGTGCCAGCAGTTTAAGCGGTGATTTATCCTACAATGAGCAGTTCTTC.

This clonotype came up many times. The chain links TRBV6-2 or TRBV6-3 to TRBJ1-1; D remains ambiguous. Germline loops: CDR1 MNHEY, CDR2 SVGEGT. The CDR3 is 15 residues long. The V gene lost 4 bases and the J gene lost 3 bases, with 15 bases spanning the gap. This chain's CDR3 is CASSSRARSHTEAFF. CDR3 nucleotides: TGTGCCAGCAGTTCCCGGGCCCGTTCCCACACTGAAGCTTTCTTT.

This clonotype was observed a few times. J is TRBJ2-1 and V is TRBV12-3 or TRBV12-4, with D possibly TRBD2 on 6 matching bases. Trimming left V 4 bases short and J 7 bases short, with 11 bases between. The CDR3 runs 13 residues. Written as DNA, the CDR3 is TGTGCCAGCAGTTCGGGGGTGGGAAATGAGCAGTTCTTC. Translated: CASSSGVGNEQFF.

The chain couples TRBV6-2 or TRBV6-3 to TRBJ2-3; D is perhaps TRBD2 (7 bases). The CDR3 consists of 14 residues. Germline CDR1 and CDR2: MNHEY and SVGEGT. Between the trimmed V and J ends, which lost 2 bases and 6 bases, there was a span of 12 bases. The CDR3 is CASSYGGARDTQYF. The DNA for the CDR3 is TGTGCCAGCAGTTACGGGGGGGCCCGTGATACGCAGTATTTT.

This chain's CDR3 is CASSSQGAWTDTQYF. The DNA for the CDR3 is TGCGCCAGCAGCTCCCAGGGGGCGTGGACAGATACGCAGTATTTT. The gene calls are TRBV5-1 and TRBJ2-3, with 8 bases aligning to TRBD1. This CDR3 is 15 amino acids long. With 3 bases clipped from V and 3 bases from J, the junction kept 6 bases outside the gene matches. Germline V gene sequence: CDR1 SGHRS, CDR2 YFSETQ.

The chain joins TRBV6-6 to TRBJ2-1; 7 bases agree with TRBD2. Germline CDR1 reads MNHNY; CDR2 reads SVGAGI (reference sequence). V was clipped by 6 bases and J by 5 bases; unmatched bases: 10. The CDR3 length is 15 residues. CDR3 bases: TGTGCCAGCAGAATCAATAGCGGGTACAACAATGAGCAGTTCTTC. It codes for CASRINSGYNNEQFF.

This chain connects TRBV12-3 or TRBV12-4 to TRBJ1-4; D remains unclear. There are 15 residues in the CDR3. The V end lost 0 bases, the J end lost 6 bases, and 11 bases lay between the germline ends. The CDR3 DNA reads as TGTGCCAGCAGTTTAGCCTCGGGGAGAGATGAAAAACTGTTTTTT. This codes for CASSLASGRDEKLFF.

The chain recombines TRBV18 with TRBJ1-4, with D unclear. This CDR3 has 17 amino acids. Trimming took 4 bases from V and 0 from J, leaving 15 bases between them. Germline V gene lookup returns CDR1 KGHSH and CDR2 LQKENI. Here the CDR3 reads CASSRRGGPATNEKLFF. The CDR3 DNA sequence: TGTGCCAGCTCACGCCGAGGAGGGCCTGCAACTAATGAAAAACTGTTTTTT.

The chain links TRBV12-3 or TRBV12-4 to TRBJ1-5, with D unresolved. The CDR3 totals 15 residues. Between the trimmed V and J ends, which lost 2 bases and 0 bases, there was a span of 8 bases. The CDR3 spells CASSLRSNSNQPQHF. The CDR3 coding sequence is TGTGCCAGCAGTTTAAGGAGCAATAGCAATCAGCCCCAGCATTTT.

The chain has TRBV6-5 and TRBJ1-2, with TRBD1 identical over 7 bases. The CDR3 runs 14 residues. Germline trimming cut 6 bases from V and 5 bases from J; bases unmatched to any gene: 9. CDR1 MNHEY and CDR2 SVGAGI come from the germline V gene. For the CDR3, the DNA is TGTGCCAGCAGAAGACAGGGCCAAACTTATGGCTACACCTTC. Translation gives CASRRQGQTYGYTF.

This clonotype turned up a few times. V usage is TRBV6-5 and J usage is TRBJ1-3, with D unclear. Per germline, CDR1 MNHEY and CDR2 SVGAGI. The germline V and J ends were trimmed by 0 bases and 0 bases, with 3 bases remaining between them. The CDR3 length is 14 residues. The CDR3 region is CASSYSPSGNTIYF. The CDR3, as DNA: TGTGCCAGCAGTTACTCGCCCTCTGGAAACACCATATATTTT.

The chain joins TRBV13 to TRBJ2-7; TRBD1 aligns across 8 bases. The germline V gene has CDR1 PRHDT and CDR2 FYEKMQ (reference sequence). Losses at the gene ends were 5 bases for V and 5 bases for J; bases not matched to a gene: 2. The CDR3 contains 12 residues. CDR3 nucleotides: TGTGCCAGCAGCGGACAGGGAAACGAGCAGTACTTC. Translation gives CASSGQGNEQYF.

This clonotype was observed a few times. V and J are TRBV7-9 and TRBJ2-5; D not certain. The J call may be mistaken, given a closer DNA end match to TRBJ2-1. CDR1 is SEHNR, CDR2 FQNEAQ, per germline (reference sequence). The CDR3 is 13 amino acids. CDR3: CASSLRGVDEQFF. CDR3 in DNA: TGTGCCAGCAGCTTACGAGGCGTTGATGAGCAGTTCTTC.

This chain uses TRBV10-3 with TRBJ2-5; D perhaps matches TRBD1 (5 bases). The V gene lost 4 bases and the J gene lost 2 bases, with 8 bases spanning the gap. This CDR3 contains 13 residues. CDR1 is ENHRY and CDR2 is SYGVKD in the germline V gene. The CDR3 spells CAISVTAQETQYF. CDR3 DNA sequence: TGTGCCATCAGTGTGACAGCACAAGAGACCCAGTACTTC.

A word on this clonotype: Mismatch with germline at one junction end may stem from a read error. The chain uses TRBV24-1 and TRBJ2-2, with D possibly matching TRBD1 (5 bases). Germline CDR1 KGHDR, CDR2 SFDVKD. The CDR3 is made up of 14 amino acids. The CDR3 bases are TGTGCCACCAGTCCAGCGTCGGACACTGGGGAGCTGTTTTTT. Its translation is CATSPASDTGELFF.

The chain couples TRBV6-6 to TRBJ2-6, with D hard to call. Germline-derived CDR1 and CDR2 are MNHNY and SVGAGI (reference sequence). Trimming shortened V by 2 bases and J by 0 bases, and 11 bases separated the two germline ends. This CDR3 comprises 17 residues. In DNA form, the CDR3 reads TGTGCCAGCAGTTACGATCGCCAACTCTCTGGGGCCAACGTCCTGACTTTC. It encodes CASSYDRQLSGANVLTF.

The V gene is TRBV29-1, the J gene TRBJ1-1, with D maybe TRBD1 (6 bases). Per germline, CDR1 SQVTM and CDR2 ANQGSEA. V lost 5 bases and J lost 4, with 14 bases in between. This CDR3 has 13 residues. The CDR3 bases are TGCAGCGTTTCGTTAGGGGGAGGCACTGAAGCTTTCTTT. This gives the protein CSVSLGGGTEAFF. The full variable domain, its missing parts supplied by reference TRBV29-1 and TRBJ1-1, is SAVISQKPSRDICQRGTSLTIQCQVDSQVTMMFWYRQQPGQSLTLIATANQGSEATYESGFVIDKFPISRPNLTFSTLTVSNMSPEDSSIYLCSVSLGGGTEAFFGQGTRLTVV.